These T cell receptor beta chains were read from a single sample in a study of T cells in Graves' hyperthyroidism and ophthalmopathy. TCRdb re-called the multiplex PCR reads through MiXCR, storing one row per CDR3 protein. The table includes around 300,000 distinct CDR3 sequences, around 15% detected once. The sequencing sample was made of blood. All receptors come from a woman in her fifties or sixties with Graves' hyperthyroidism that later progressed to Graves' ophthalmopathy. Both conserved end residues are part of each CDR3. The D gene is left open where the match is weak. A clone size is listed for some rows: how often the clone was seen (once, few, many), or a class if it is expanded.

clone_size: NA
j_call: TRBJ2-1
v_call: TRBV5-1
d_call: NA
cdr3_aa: CASSPLLAVAISEQFF
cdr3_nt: TGCGCCAGCAGCCCCCTCCTTGCAGTAGCTATAAGTGAGCAGTTCTTC

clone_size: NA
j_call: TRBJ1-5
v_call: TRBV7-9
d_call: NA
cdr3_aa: CASSNQQGRGEPQHF
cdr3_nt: TGTGCCAGCAGCAATCAACAGGGTCGGGGGGAGCCCCAGCATTTT

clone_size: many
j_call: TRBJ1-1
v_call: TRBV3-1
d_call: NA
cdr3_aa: CASSHGQMNTEAFF
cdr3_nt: TGTGCCAGCAGCCATGGACAGATGAACACTGAAGCTTTCTTT

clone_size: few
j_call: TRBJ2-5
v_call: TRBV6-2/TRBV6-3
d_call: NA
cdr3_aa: CASMRWTGGQETQYF
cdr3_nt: TGTGCCAGCATGAGGTGGACTGGCGGACAAGAGACCCAGTACTTC

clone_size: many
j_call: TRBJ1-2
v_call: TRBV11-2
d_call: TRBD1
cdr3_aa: CASSSQGLGYGYTF
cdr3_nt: TGTGCCAGCAGCTCACAGGGGCTTGGCTATGGCTACACCTTC

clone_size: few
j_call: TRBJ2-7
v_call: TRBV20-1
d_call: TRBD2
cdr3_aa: CSAPVGSGITYEQYF
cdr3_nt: TGCAGTGCCCCAGTGGGTAGCGGGATCACCTACGAGCAGTACTTC

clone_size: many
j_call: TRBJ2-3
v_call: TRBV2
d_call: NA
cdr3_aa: CASSTTPTVAQYF
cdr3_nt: TGTGCCAGCAGTACCACACCCACCGTCGCGCAGTATTTT

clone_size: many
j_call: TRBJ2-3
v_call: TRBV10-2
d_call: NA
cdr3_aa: CASRAGIADTQYF
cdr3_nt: TGCGCCAGCAGGGCGGGAATAGCAGATACGCAGTATTTT

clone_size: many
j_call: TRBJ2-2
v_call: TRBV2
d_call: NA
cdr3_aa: CASRLQTGELFF
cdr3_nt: TGTGCCAGCAGACTCCAGACCGGGGAGCTGTTTTTT

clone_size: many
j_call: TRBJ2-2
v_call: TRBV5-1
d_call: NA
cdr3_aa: CASTWMVFTGELFF
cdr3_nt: TGCGCCAGCACTTGGATGGTTTTCACCGGGGAGCTGTTTTTT

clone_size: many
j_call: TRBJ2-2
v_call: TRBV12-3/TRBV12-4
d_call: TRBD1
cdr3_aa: CASSPFDRVGTGELFF
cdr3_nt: TGTGCCAGCAGTCCCTTTGACAGGGTCGGGACCGGGGAGCTGTTTTTT

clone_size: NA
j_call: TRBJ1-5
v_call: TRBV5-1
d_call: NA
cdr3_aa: CASSRGSGNQPQHF
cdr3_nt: TGCGCCAGCTCTAGGGGGAGTGGCAATCAGCCCCAGCATTTT

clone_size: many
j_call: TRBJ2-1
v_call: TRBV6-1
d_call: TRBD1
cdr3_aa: CASSHRQNTGGVYNEQFF
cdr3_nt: TGTGCCAGCAGCCACCGCCAAAACACAGGGGGCGTTTACAATGAGCAGTTCTTC

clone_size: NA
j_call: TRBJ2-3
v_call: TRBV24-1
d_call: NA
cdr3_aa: CATSDTQGTQYF
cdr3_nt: TGTGCCACCAGTGATACCCAGGGTACGCAGTATTTT

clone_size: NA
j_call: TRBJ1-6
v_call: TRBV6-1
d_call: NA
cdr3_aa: CASSTSPPRPLPLHF
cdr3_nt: TGTGCCAGCAGTACATCCCCACCTCGACCTTTGCCCCTCCACTTT

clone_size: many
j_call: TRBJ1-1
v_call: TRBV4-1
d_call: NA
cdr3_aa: CASSPRGAEAFF
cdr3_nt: TGCGCCAGCAGCCCCCGGGGAGCTGAAGCTTTCTTT

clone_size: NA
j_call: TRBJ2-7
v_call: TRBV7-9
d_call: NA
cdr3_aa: CASSPPGGSGQYF
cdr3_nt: TGTGCCAGCAGCCCCCCTGGAGGTTCTGGGCAGTACTTC

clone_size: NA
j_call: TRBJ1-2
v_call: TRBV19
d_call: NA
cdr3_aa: CASSLNRAGTKNYGYTF
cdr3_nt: TGTGCCAGTAGTCTGAACCGAGCAGGGACTAAAAACTATGGCTACACCTTC

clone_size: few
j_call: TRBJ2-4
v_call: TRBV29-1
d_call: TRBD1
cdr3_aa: CSVVRGLNIQYF
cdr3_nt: TGCAGCGTTGTGAGGGGGCTGAACATTCAGTACTTC

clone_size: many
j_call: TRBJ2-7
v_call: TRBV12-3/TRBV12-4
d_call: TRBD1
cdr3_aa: CASSLGGQDIYEQYF
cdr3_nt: TGTGCCAGCAGTTTAGGGGGACAGGACATCTACGAGCAGTACTTC

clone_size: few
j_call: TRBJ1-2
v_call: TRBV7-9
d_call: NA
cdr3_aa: CASSLPPAYTF
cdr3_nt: TGTGCCAGCAGCTTACCCCCCGCCTACACCTTC

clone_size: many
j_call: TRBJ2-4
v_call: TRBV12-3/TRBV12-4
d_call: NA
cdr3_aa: CASTQTGAKNIQYF
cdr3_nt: TGTGCCAGCACCCAGACAGGAGCCAAAAACATTCAGTACTTC

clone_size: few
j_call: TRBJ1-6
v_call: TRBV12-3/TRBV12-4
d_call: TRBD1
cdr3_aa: CASSTGQADFSPLHF
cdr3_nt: TGTGCCAGCAGCACGGGACAGGCAGATTTCTCACCCCTCCACTTT

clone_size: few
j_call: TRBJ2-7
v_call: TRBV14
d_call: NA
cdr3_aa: CASSLTGTEQYF
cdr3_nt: TGTGCCAGCAGCCTAACAGGAACCGAGCAGTACTTC

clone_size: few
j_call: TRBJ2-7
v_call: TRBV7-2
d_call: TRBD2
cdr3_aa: CATQFLAGNEQYF
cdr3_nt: TGTGCCACCCAATTCCTAGCGGGGAACGAGCAGTACTTC

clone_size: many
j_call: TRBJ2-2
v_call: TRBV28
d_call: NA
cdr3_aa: CASSFTGGPNTGELFF
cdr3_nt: TGTGCCAGCAGTTTCACCGGCGGGCCGAACACCGGGGAGCTGTTTTTT

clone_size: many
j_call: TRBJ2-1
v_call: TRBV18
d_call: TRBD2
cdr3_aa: CASSLNSGASSYNEQFF
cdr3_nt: TGTGCCAGCTCACTGAATAGCGGGGCCAGCTCCTACAATGAGCAGTTCTTC

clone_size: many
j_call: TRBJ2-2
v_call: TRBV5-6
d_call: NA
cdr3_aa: CASSRRGRGTGELFF
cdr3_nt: TGTGCCAGCAGTCGACGGGGGCGCGGAACCGGGGAGCTGTTTTTT

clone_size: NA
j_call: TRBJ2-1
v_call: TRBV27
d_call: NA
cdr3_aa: CASSRGGGFNEQLF
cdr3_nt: TGTGCCAGCAGCCGAGGAGGGGGCTTCAATGAGCAGCTCTTC

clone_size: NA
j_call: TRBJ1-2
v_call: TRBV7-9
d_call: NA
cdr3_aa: CASTVAGGSDGYTF
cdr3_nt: TGTGCCAGCACAGTAGCGGGAGGGTCAGATGGCTACACCTTC

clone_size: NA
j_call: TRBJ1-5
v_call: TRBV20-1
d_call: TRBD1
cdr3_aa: CSAQDRDQPQHF
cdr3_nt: TGCAGTGCACAGGACAGGGATCAGCCCCAGCATTTT

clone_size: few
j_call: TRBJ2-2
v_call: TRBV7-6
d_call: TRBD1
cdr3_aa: CASSTQGDGELFF
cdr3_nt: TGTGCCAGCAGCACACAGGGGGACGGGGAGCTGTTTTTT

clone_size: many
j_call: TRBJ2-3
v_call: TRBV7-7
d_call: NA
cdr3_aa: CASSPGLGGTDTQYF
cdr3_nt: TGTGCTAGCAGCCCCGGGTTGGGTGGAACAGATACGCAGTATTTT

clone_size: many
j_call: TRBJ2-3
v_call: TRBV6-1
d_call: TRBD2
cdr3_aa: CASSEGVSGTGTDTQYF
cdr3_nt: TGTGCCAGCAGTGAAGGGGTTAGCGGGACGGGCACAGATACGCAGTATTTT

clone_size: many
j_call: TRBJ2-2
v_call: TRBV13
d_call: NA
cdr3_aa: CATKPLEHTGELFF
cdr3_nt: TGTGCCACCAAGCCACTAGAGCACACCGGGGAGCTGTTTTTT

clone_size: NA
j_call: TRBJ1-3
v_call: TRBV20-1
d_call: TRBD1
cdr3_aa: CSARAKVTGVITLNTIYF
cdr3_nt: TGCAGTGCTAGAGCCAAGGTGACAGGGGTTATCACTCTAAACACCATATATTTT

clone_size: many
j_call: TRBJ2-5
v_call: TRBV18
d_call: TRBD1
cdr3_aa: CASSADRVQETQYF
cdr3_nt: TGTGCCAGCTCAGCTGACAGGGTCCAAGAGACCCAGTACTTC

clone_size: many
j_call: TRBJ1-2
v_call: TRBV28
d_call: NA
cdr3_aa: CATLPRSMSYTF
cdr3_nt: TGTGCCACCTTGCCGCGTTCTATGAGCTACACCTTC

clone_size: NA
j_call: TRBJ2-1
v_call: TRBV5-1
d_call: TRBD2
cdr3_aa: CASSLEAGASGSDEQFF
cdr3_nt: TGCGCCAGCAGCTTGGAAGCCGGGGCTAGCGGGAGCGATGAGCAGTTCTTC

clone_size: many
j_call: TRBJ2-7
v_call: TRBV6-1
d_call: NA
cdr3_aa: CASKEGGSSEQYF
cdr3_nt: TGTGCCAGCAAGGAAGGGGGTTCATCCGAGCAGTACTTC

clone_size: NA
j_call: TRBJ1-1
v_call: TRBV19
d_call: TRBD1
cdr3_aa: CASTPGQGALEAFF
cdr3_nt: TGTGCCAGTACCCCTGGACAGGGGGCTCTTGAAGCTTTCTTT

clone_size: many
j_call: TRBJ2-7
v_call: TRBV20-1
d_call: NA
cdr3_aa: CSARGRGIGFPTYEQYF
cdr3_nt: TGCAGTGCTAGAGGAAGGGGGATCGGGTTTCCCACCTACGAGCAGTACTTC

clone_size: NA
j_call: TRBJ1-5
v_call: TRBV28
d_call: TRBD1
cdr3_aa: CASRNRDRFNQPQHF
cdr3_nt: TGTGCCAGCAGGAACCGGGACAGATTCAATCAGCCCCAGCATTTT

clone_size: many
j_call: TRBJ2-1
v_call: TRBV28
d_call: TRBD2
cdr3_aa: CASSLAGGGQFF
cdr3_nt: TGTGCCAGCAGCTTAGCGGGAGGAGGGCAGTTCTTC

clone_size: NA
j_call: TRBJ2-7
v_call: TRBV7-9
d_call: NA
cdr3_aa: CASSLDTSYRQYF
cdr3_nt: TGTGCCAGCAGCTTAGATACTAGTTATCGGCAGTACTTC

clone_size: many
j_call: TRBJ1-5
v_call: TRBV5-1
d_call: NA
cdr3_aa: CASSLGTGPHNQPQHF
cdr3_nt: TGCGCCAGCAGCTTGGGGACCGGGCCCCACAATCAGCCCCAGCATTTT

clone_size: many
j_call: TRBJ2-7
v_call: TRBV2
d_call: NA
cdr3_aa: CASSEDSPYEQYF
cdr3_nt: TGTGCCAGCAGTGAGGACTCCCCCTACGAGCAGTACTTC

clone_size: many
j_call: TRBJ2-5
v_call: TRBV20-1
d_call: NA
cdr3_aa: CSGSSGQETQYF
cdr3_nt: TGCAGTGGGTCTTCGGGCCAAGAGACCCAGTACTTC